This TCR beta chain was recovered during a study of breast tumors, draining lymph nodes, adjacent tissues. This clonotype has at least ten counts. Its antigen is currently unknown. Overall study results and limits: The lymph node origin of tumor T cells was framed as consistent with a hypothesis, not demonstrated. Most tumor T cells seemingly derive from lymph node, then expand in tumor. Tumors had less TCR diversity than lymph nodes, more than nontumor tissue. Luminal-like breast cancer showed significantly higher tumor–nontumor repertoire similarity than basal-like.

This CDR3 is 15 amino acids long. The germline V gene has CDR1 SNHLY and CDR2 FYNNEI. Trimming took 3 bases from V and 3 from J; bases not matched to a gene: 5. One entry per CDR3 protein, called by TCRdb with MiXCR from the multiplex PCR reads. The table includes about 47,000 distinct CDR3 sequences, under 30% detected once. The sample taken for sequencing was breast tumor tissue. The origin of this receptor is a female donor with breast cancer. Some clones in this sample may be carry-over from other donors' samples. The rearrangement uses TRBV2 and TRBJ2-3; 8 bases map to TRBD1. The CDR3 spells CASSEWQGATDTQYF. As DNA, the CDR3 is TGTGCCAGCAGTGAGTGGCAGGGGGCTACAGATACGCAGTATTTT.